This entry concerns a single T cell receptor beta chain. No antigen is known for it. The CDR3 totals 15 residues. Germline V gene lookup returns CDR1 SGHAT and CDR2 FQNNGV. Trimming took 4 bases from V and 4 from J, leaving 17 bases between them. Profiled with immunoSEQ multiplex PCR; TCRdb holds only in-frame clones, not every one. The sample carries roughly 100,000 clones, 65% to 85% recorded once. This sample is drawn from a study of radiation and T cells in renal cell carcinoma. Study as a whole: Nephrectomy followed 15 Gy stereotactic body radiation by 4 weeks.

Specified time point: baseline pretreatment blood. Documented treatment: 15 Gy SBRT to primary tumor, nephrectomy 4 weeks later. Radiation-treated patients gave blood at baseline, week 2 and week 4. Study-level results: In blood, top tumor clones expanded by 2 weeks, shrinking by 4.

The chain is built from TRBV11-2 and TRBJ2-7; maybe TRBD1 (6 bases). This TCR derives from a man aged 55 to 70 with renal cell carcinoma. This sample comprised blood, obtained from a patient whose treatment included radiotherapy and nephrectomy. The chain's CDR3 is CASSSLDRNNYEQYF. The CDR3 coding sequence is TGTGCCAGCAGCTCCTTGGACAGAAATAATTACGAGCAGTACTTC.